A single sample gave rise to the 14 T cell receptor beta chains below, sequenced in a study of cytomegalovirus exposure and HLA in healthy donors. The PCR ran on 60 Vbeta and 13 Jbeta primers. TCRdb's table, derived via immunoSEQ multiplex PCR, lists solely in-frame clones and lacks some. The data contain some 180,000 clones, 77% of them singletons. Sequencing was carried out using PBMCs. The source of these receptors is a woman in her sixties or seventies in good health and CMV-seropositive.

The chain's CDR3 is CASSLVLGQGNQPQHF. CDR3 DNA: TGTGCCAGCAGTTTAGTACTGGGGCAGGGCAATCAGCCCCAGCATTTT. The chain employs TRBV28 and TRBJ1-5, with D possibly TRBD1 on 5 matching bases. V was trimmed by 2 bases and J by 2 bases, leaving 13 bases between them. The CDR3 totals 16 residues. Germline-derived CDR1 and CDR2 are MDHEN and SYDVKM.

This rearrangement joins TRBV5-6 to TRBJ2-5, with 7 bases identical to TRBD1. Germline V gene data show CDR1 as SGHDT and CDR2 as YYEEEE. This CDR3 is built from 13 residues. V trimming: 3 bases; J trimming: 7 bases; junction bases outside the gene matches: 6. CDR3 DNA: TGTGCCAGCAGCTGGGGGACAGTGGGGACCCAGTACTTC. Its protein is CASSWGTVGTQYF.

The V gene is TRBV2, the J gene TRBJ1-4, with D perhaps matching TRBD1 (5 bases). CDR3 size: 15 residues. The V gene's germline CDR1 is SNHLY and CDR2 FYNNEI. V was pared by 0 bases and J by 8 bases, with 13 bases between. CDR3 sequence (DNA): TGTGCCAGCAGTGAAGCCGGGACTTATCTAGAAAAACTGTTTTTT. Translated, it gives CASSEAGTYLEKLFF.

The V call is TRBV15, the J call TRBJ1-3; no definite D call. The CDR3 covers 14 residues. The V end was cut by 1 base, the J end by 4 bases, with 8 bases between. Germline V gene data show CDR1 as LNHNV and CDR2 as YYDKDF (reference sequence). The CDR3 region is CATSRVSTGNTIYF. Written as DNA, the CDR3 is TGTGCCACCAGCAGAGTATCAACAGGAAACACCATATATTTT.

J is TRBJ2-3 and V is TRBV27, with 10 bases that match TRBD2. V trimming: 5 bases; J trimming: 2 bases; junction bases outside the gene matches: 7. CDR3 length: 16 amino acids. Germline CDR1 MNHEY, CDR2 SMNVEV (reference sequence). CDR3 residues: CASSPRAGGPTDTQYF. DNA of the CDR3: TGTGCCAGCAGTCCCAGAGCGGGAGGGCCCACAGATACGCAGTATTTT.

The chain joins TRBV19 to TRBJ1-1, with a tentative D call TRBD1 (5 bases). The germline V and J ends were trimmed by 7 bases and 6 bases, with 6 bases remaining between them. Germline V CDR1 and CDR2: LNHDA, SQIVND (reference sequence). This CDR3 comprises 10 residues. CDR3 DNA sequence: TGTGCCAGTAAAGGGGCTGAAGCTTTCTTT. It specifies CASKGAEAFF.

Only one count was recorded for this clone. The V call is TRBV28, the J call TRBJ1-2; unclear D gene. V lost 2 bases and J lost 8, with 12 bases in between. The germline CDR1 and CDR2 sequences are MDHEN and SYDVKM. The CDR3 totals 13 residues. For the CDR3, the DNA is TGTGCCAGCAGTTTAAGCTATTCAGGCGGCTACACCTTC. Translation gives CASSLSYSGGYTF.

As to this clone: The same CDR3 is also encoded by other DNA sequences in this sample. The chain has TRBV6-1 and TRBJ1-2; TRBD1 agrees at 9 bases. The CDR3 runs to 17 residues. Germline V gives CDR1 MNHNS, CDR2 SASEGT. V shed 4 bases and J 0 bases; nucleotides not matched to a gene: 9. The CDR3 nucleotides read TGTGCCAGCAGTGCTAGGACAGGGGTAAATTCTAACTATGGCTACACCTTC. This translates into CASSARTGVNSNYGYTF.

The chain uses TRBV6-1 and TRBJ1-2, with TRBD1 identical over 7 bases. The CDR3 runs to 14 residues. From germline, CDR1 is MNHNS and CDR2 SASEGT. The V gene end was trimmed by 5 bases and the J gene end by 8 bases; junction bases not matched to a gene: 11. The CDR3 here is CASSHQGGSRGYTF. Written as DNA, the CDR3 is TGTGCCAGCAGTCATCAAGGGGGCTCGCGGGGCTACACCTTC.

The chain links TRBV2 to TRBJ2-5; TRBD2 matches at 7 bases. V was pared by 6 bases and J by 2 bases, with 6 bases of the junction left unmatched. This CDR3 contains 14 residues. Germline-derived CDR1 and CDR2 are SNHLY and FYNNEI. In nucleotides, the CDR3 is TGTGCCAGCAGGGCGGGAGAGGAACAAGAGACCCAGTACTTC. Residues: CASRAGEEQETQYF.

The rearrangement links TRBV19 to TRBJ1-5; 7 bases line up with TRBD1. The CDR3 runs to 16 residues. J gave up 1 base and V 5 bases, and 8 bases lay outside the gene matches. CDR1 and CDR2 from the germline V gene are LNHDA and SQIVND (reference sequence). The CDR3 nucleotides are TGTGCCAGTAGTGCCACAGGGGTTTTGAGCAATCAGCCCCAGCATTTT. Its protein product is CASSATGVLSNQPQHF.

The V call is TRBV27, the J call TRBJ1-2, with TRBD1 identical over 7 bases. The J segment lost 4 bases and the V segment lost 7 bases, leaving 12 bases of the junction unmatched. There are 15 residues in the CDR3. Germline CDR1 is MNHEY and CDR2 is SMNVEV (reference sequence). For the CDR3, the DNA is TGTGCCAGCACCCCAACAGGGGCCTCTTCCTATGGCTACACCTTC. This sequence encodes CASTPTGASSYGYTF.

This clone was seen a few times. The gene calls are TRBV19 and TRBJ2-7; D might be TRBD2 (5 bases). Between the trimmed V and J ends, which lost 5 bases and 6 bases, there was a span of 17 bases. This CDR3 region has 14 residues. Per germline, CDR1 LNHDA and CDR2 SQIVND (reference sequence). The DNA for the CDR3 is TGTGCCAGTAGTCCCAGGACTGGCGGTGGCGAGCAGTACTTC. Translating gives CASSPRTGGGEQYF.

The rearrangement joins TRBV2 to TRBJ2-7; D uncertain. V lost 7 bases, J lost 0 bases, and 10 bases lay in between. The V gene's germline CDR1 is SNHLY and CDR2 FYNNEI. The CDR3 consists of 13 residues. The CDR3 nucleotides read TGTGCCAGCAAAGTCCCCAGCTCCTACGAGCAGTACTTC. Protein sequence: CASKVPSSYEQYF.